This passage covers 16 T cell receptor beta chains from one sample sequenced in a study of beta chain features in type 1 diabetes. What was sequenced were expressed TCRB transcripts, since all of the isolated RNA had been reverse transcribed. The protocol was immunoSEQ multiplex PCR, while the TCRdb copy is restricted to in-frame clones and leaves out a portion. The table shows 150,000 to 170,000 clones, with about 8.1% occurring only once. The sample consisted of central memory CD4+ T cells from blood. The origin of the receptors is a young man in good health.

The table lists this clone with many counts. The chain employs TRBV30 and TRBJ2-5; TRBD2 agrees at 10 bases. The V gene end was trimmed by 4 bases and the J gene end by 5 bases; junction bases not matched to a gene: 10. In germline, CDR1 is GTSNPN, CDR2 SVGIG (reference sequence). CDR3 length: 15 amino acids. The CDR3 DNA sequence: TGTGCCTGGACCTCCTTAGCGGGAGGATTTGAGACCCAGTACTTC. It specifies CAWTSLAGGFETQYF.

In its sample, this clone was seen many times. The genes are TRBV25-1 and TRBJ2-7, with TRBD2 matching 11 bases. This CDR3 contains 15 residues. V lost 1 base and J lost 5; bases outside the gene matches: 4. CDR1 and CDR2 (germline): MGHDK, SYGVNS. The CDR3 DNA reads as TGTGCCAGCAGTGAATTCGGGACTAGCGGTAACGAGCAGTACTTC. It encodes CASSEFGTSGNEQYF.

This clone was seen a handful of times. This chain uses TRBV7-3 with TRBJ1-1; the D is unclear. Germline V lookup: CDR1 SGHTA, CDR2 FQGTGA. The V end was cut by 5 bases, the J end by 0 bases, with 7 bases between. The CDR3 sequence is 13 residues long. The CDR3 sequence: CASSPSLNTEAFF. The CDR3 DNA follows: TGTGCCAGCAGCCCTAGCCTGAACACTGAAGCTTTCTTT.

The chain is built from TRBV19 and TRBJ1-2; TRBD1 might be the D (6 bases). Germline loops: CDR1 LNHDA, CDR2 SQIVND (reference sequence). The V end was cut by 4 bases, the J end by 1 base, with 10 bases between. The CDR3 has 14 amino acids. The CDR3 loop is CASSTTGINYGYTF. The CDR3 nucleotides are TGTGCCAGTAGTACTACAGGGATTAACTATGGCTACACCTTC.

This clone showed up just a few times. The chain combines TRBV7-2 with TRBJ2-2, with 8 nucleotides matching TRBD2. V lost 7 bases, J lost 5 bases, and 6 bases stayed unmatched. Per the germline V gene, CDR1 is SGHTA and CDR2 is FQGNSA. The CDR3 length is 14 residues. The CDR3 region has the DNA TGTGCCAGCATGGCGGGGGGATGGACCGGGGAGCTGTTTTTT. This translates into CASMAGGWTGELFF.

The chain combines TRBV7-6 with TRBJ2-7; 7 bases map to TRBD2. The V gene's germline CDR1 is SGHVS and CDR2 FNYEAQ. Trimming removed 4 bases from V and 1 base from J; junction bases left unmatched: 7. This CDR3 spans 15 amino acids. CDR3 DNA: TGTGCCAGCAGCTCCGGGGGGACCTTTTCCTACGAGCAGTACTTC. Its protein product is CASSSGGTFSYEQYF. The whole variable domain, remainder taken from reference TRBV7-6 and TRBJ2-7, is GAGVSQSPRYKVTKRGQDVALRCDPISGHVSLYWYRQALGQGPEFLTYFNYEAQQDKSGLPNDRFSAERPEGSISTLTIQRTEQRDSAMYRCASSSGGTFSYEQYFGPGTRLTVT.

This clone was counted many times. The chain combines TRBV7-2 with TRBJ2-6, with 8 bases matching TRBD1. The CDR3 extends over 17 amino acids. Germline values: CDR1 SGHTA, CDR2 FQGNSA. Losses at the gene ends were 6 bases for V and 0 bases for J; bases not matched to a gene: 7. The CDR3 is CASSTGTGFSGANVLTF. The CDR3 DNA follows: TGTGCCAGCAGTACCGGGACAGGCTTCTCTGGGGCCAACGTCCTGACTTTC.

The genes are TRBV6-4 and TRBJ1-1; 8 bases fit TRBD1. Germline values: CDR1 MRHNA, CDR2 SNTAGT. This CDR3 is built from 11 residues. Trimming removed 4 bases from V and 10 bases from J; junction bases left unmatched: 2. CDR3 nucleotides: TGTGCCAGCAGTGGCACAGGGGGAGCTTTCTTT. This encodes CASSGTGGAFF.

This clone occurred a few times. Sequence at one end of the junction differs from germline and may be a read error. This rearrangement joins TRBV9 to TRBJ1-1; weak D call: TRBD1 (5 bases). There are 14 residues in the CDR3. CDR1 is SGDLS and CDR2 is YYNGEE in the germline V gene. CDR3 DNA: TGTGCCAGCAGCTCAGGTAGGAGGGGCACTGAAGTTTTCTTT. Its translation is CASSSGRRGTEVFF.

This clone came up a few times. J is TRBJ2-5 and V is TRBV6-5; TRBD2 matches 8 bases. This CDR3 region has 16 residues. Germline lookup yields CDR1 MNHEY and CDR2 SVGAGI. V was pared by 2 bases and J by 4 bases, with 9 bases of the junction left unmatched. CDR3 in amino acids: CASSYPGTSHRETQYF. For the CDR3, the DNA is TGTGCCAGCAGTTACCCCGGGACTAGTCACCGAGAGACCCAGTACTTC.

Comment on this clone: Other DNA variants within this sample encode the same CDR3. The DNA for the CDR3 is TGCGCCAGCAGCCAAGGACTAGCAGGGACCTACAATGAGCAGTTCTTC. Translation: CASSQGLAGTYNEQFF. The J gene is TRBJ2-1, the V gene TRBV4-3; 7 nucleotides align to TRBD2. The J segment lost 2 bases and the V segment lost 1 base, leaving 5 bases of the junction unmatched. The CDR3 sequence is 16 residues long. Germline CDR1 LGHNA, CDR2 YSLEER.

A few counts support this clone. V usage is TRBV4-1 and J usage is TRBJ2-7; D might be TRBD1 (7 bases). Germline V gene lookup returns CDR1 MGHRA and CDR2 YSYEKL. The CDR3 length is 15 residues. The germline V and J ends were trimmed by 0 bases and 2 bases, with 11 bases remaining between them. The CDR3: CASSQEAGQTYEQYF. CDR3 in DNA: TGCGCCAGCAGCCAAGAGGCGGGACAGACCTACGAGCAGTACTTC.

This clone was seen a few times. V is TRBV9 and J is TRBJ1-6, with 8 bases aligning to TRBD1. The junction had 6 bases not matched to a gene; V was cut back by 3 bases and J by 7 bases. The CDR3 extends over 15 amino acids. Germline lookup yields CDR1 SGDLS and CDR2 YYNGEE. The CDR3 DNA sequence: TGTGCCAGCAGCGGACAGGGGCCCTCGAATTCACCCCTCCACTTT. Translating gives CASSGQGPSNSPLHF.

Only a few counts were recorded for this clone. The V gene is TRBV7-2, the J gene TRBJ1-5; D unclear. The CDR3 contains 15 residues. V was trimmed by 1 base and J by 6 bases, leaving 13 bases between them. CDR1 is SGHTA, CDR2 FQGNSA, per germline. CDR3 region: CASSLDPGPGQPQHF. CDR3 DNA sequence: TGTGCCAGCAGCTTAGATCCCGGCCCGGGTCAGCCCCAGCATTTT.

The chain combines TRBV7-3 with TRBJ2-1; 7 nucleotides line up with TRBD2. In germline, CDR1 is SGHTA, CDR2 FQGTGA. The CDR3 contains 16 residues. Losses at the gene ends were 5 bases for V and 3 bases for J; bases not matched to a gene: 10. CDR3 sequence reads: CASSLPGGSNYNEQFF. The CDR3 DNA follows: TGTGCCAGCAGCCTACCGGGCGGGAGTAACTACAATGAGCAGTTCTTC.

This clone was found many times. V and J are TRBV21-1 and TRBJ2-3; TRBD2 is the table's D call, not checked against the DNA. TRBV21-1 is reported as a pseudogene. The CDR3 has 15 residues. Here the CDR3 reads CASSRLAGVRDTQYF. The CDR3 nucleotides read TGTGCCAGCAGCAGACTAGCGGGAGTTCGAGATACGCAGTATTTT.